This T cell receptor (beta chain) was captured in a study of T cell responses to AZD1222 COVID-19 vaccine. Study-level results: Researchers took repertoire samples only after the peak T cell response had come. Breadth and depth of Spike-specific TCRs rose after two AZD1222 doses. Most donors were white British and more were female, and clonal diversity was possibly underestimated. CD4 TCRs linked to vaccination spanned spike, dominating at 160-218 and 743-854.

TCRdb's copy holds only in-frame clones and misses some; the assay was immunoSEQ multiplex PCR. Among around 160,000 clones listed, 90% to 95% were seen once. Germline CDR1 SGDLS, CDR2 YYNGEE. This CDR3 has 14 residues. V shed 0 bases and J shed 7 bases, with 8 bases lying between them. This clone has just one count. What it binds is unknown. This receptor was taken from an adult in good health. The specimen comprised peripheral blood, sampled on day 0 of MenACWY control vaccination. The rearrangement joins TRBV9 to TRBJ1-6, with D possibly being TRBD1 (5 bases). CDR3 amino acids: CASSVGDLNSPLHF. The CDR3 DNA sequence: TGTGCCAGCAGCGTAGGGGACCTCAATTCACCCCTCCACTTT.